This T cell receptor beta chain is drawn from a study of T-cell reconstitution after alpha-beta-depleted transplantation in children. Researchers prepared the TCRbeta library using unique molecular identifiers, the study reports. In TCRdb, the PCR reads were re-called with MiXCR into one record per CDR3 protein. The sample holds about 460,000 distinct CDR3 sequences, approximately 10% seen once. V lost 6 bases, J lost 1 base, and 8 bases stayed unmatched. This CDR3 spans 16 amino acids. CDR1 is MNHEY, CDR2 SMNVEV, per germline (reference sequence). Sequenced material: PBMCs, taken before TCRalphabeta/CD19-depleted stem cell transplant. The chain joins TRBV27 to TRBJ2-7, with 11 bases lining up with TRBD1. The sequence derives from a child aged 2 to 10 with inherited bone marrow failure, due to receive a stem cell transplant. The CDR3 here is CASREGTGGSSYEQYF. CDR3 DNA sequence: TGTGCCAGCAGGGAGGGGACAGGGGGATCTTCCTACGAGCAGTACTTC.